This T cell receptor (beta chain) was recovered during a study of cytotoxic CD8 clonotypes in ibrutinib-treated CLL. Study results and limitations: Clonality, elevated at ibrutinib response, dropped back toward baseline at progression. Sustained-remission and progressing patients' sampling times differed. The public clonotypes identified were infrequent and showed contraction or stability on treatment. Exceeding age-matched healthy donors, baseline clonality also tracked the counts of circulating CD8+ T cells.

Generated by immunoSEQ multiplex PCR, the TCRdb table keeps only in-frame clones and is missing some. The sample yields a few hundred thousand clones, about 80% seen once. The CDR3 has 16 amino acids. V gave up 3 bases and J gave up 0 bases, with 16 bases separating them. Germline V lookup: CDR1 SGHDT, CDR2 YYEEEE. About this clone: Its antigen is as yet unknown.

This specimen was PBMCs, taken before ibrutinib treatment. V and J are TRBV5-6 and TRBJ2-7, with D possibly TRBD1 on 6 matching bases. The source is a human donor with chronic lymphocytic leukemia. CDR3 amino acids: CASSWPGQLTSYEQYF. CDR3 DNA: TGTGCCAGCAGCTGGCCGGGACAACTAACCTCCTACGAGCAGTACTTC. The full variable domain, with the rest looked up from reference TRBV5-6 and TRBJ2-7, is DAGVTQSPTHLIKTRGQQVTLRCSPKSGHDTVSWYQQALGQGPQFIFQYYEEEERQRGNFPDRFSGHQFPNYSSELNVNALLLGDSALYLCASSWPGQLTSYEQYFGPGTRLTVT.